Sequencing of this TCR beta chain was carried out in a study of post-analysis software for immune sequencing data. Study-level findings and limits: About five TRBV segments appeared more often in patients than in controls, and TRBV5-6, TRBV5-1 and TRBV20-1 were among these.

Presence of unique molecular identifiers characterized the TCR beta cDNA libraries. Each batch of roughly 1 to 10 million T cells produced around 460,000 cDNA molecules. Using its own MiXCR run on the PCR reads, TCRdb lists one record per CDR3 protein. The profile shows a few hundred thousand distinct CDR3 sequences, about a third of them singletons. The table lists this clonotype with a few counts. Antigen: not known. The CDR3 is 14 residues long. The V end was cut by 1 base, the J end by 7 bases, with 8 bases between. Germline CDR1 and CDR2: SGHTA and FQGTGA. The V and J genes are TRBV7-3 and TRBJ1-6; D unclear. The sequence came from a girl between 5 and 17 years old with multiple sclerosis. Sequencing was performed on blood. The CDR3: CASSLKGSNSPLHF. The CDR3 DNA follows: TGTGCCAGCAGCTTAAAAGGGTCCAATTCACCCCTCCACTTT.